Each of the 15 T cell receptor beta chains below was sequenced from the same sample in a study of blood T cell repertoires in COVID-19. Method: immunoSEQ multiplex PCR; TCRdb's copy keeps in-frame clones and lacks some. The sample holds approximately 480,000 clones, roughly 89% seen once. Sequencing was carried out using peripheral blood. The receptors here all came from a man aged 18 to 30 with COVID-19, enrolled during active disease.

This clone came up once. The CDR3: CASSFLNSGANVLTF. The CDR3 DNA sequence: TGTGCCAGCAGTTTCTTAAACTCTGGGGCCAACGTCCTGACTTTC. J is TRBJ2-6 and V is TRBV27, with D unclear. The CDR3 length is 15 residues. V was shortened by 3 bases and J by 0 bases, with 6 bases between the two germline ends. In germline, CDR1 is MNHEY, CDR2 SMNVEV (reference sequence).

The genes are TRBV7-9 and TRBJ2-1; D possibly corresponds to TRBD2 (5 bases). The V end was cut by 5 bases, the J end by 8 bases, with 13 bases between. Germline CDR1 and CDR2: SEHNR and FQNEAQ (reference sequence). The CDR3 runs 13 residues. Here the CDR3 DNA reads TGTGCCAGCAGCATTTCTAGCCCGCATGAGCAGTTCTTC. It translates to CASSISSPHEQFF. The full variable domain, in which reference TRBV7-9 and TRBJ2-1 provide the parts outside the CDR3, is DTGVSQNPRHKITKRGQNVTFRCDPISEHNRLYWYRQTLGQGPEFLTYFQNEAQLEKSRLLSDRFSAERPKGSFSTLEIQRTEQGDSAMYLCASSISSPHEQFFGPGTRLTVL.

The V call is TRBV7-3, the J call TRBJ2-5; D unresolved. V lost 5 bases, J lost 0 bases, and 4 bases lay in between. The germline V gene encodes CDR1 SGHTA and CDR2 FQGTGA. This CDR3 is 12 amino acids long. The CDR3 bases are TGTGCCAGCAGCCTGTACCAAGAGACCCAGTACTTC. This sequence encodes CASSLYQETQYF.

The rearrangement joins TRBV5-5 to TRBJ2-1, with 8 bases matching TRBD1. The CDR3 runs to 15 residues. Germline V gene data show CDR1 as SGHKS and CDR2 as YYEKEE (reference sequence). After removal of 6 bases from V and 0 bases from J, the junction contained 5 bases not matched to a gene. CDR3 residues: CASTTQGGSYNEQFF. Written as DNA, the CDR3 is TGTGCCAGCACCACACAGGGGGGCTCCTACAATGAGCAGTTCTTC.

The CDR3 reads CASTQKASGSYEQFF. The DNA for the CDR3 is TGTGCCAGCACTCAAAAGGCTAGCGGGAGCTATGAGCAGTTCTTC. V and J are TRBV6-6 and TRBJ2-1; 10 nucleotides match TRBD2. CDR1 and CDR2 (germline): MNHNY, SVGAGI (reference sequence). V lost 7 bases to trimming and J lost 8 bases; unmatched junction nucleotides: 11. The CDR3 spans 15 residues.

The chain carries TRBV6-5 and TRBJ2-1; 9 bases agree with TRBD2. Germline loops: CDR1 MNHEY, CDR2 SVGAGI. The CDR3 contains 13 residues. V was pared by 6 bases and J by 6 bases, with 3 bases of the junction left unmatched. CDR3 nucleotide sequence: TGTGCCAGCAGAGCTAGCGGGACCAATGAGCAGTTCTTC. Amino acid sequence: CASRASGTNEQFF.

J is TRBJ1-4 and V is TRBV19, with 7 bases matching TRBD1. The CDR3 has 18 residues. J gave up 0 bases and V 5 bases, and 12 bases lay outside the gene matches. The germline gives CDR1 LNHDA, CDR2 SQIVND (reference sequence). The CDR3 reads CASSPGTGQLATNEKLFF. CDR3 nucleotides: TGTGCCAGTAGTCCCGGGACGGGACAGCTTGCAACTAATGAAAAACTGTTTTTT.

This chain uses TRBV5-1 with TRBJ2-1; D gene ambiguous. Germline V gene sequence: CDR1 SGHRS, CDR2 YFSETQ. The CDR3 totals 18 residues. V dropped 0 bases and J dropped 4 bases, with 20 bases sitting between them. Here the CDR3 reads CASSLDGVSALTYNEQFF. CDR3 coding DNA: TGCGCCAGCAGCTTGGATGGCGTATCGGCTTTGACTTACAATGAGCAGTTCTTC. The variable domain in full, with the rest retrieved from reference TRBV5-1 and TRBJ2-1, is KAGVTQTPRYLIKTRGQQVTLSCSPISGHRSVSWYQQTPGQGLQFLFEYFSETQRNKGNFPGRFSGRQFSNSRSEMNVSTLELGDSALYLCASSLDGVSALTYNEQFFGPGTRLTVL.

V usage is TRBV3-1 (or the pseudogene TRBV3-2) and J usage is TRBJ2-3; tentative D call: TRBD1 (5 bases). Germline CDR1 LGHDT, CDR2 YNNKEL (reference sequence). The V gene lost 2 bases and the J gene lost 1 base, with 13 bases spanning the gap. CDR3 length equals 16 residues. CDR3 amino acids: CASSQKGVDGTDTQYF. The CDR3 DNA reads as TGTGCCAGCAGCCAAAAAGGGGTGGATGGCACAGATACGCAGTATTTT.

The chain is built from TRBV6-6 and TRBJ2-7; 9 positions agree with TRBD2. The CDR3 contains 15 residues. The J segment lost 1 base and the V segment lost 2 bases, leaving 3 bases of the junction unmatched. Per the germline V gene, CDR1 is MNHNY and CDR2 is SVGAGI (reference sequence). The CDR3: CASSYRGGGSYEQYF. The CDR3 DNA reads as TGTGCCAGCAGTTACCGCGGGGGGGGTTCCTACGAGCAGTACTTC.

The table lists this clone with a count of one. V usage is TRBV7-8 and J usage is TRBJ2-1, with no clear D. Trimming stripped 7 bases from V and 8 bases from J, with 12 bases between. CDR3 length: 12 amino acids. Germline values: CDR1 SGHVS, CDR2 FQNEAQ. The CDR3 DNA sequence: TGTGCCAGCACCCCCCTCCAGGATGAGCAGTTCTTC. This sequence encodes CASTPLQDEQFF.

The rearrangement joins TRBV6-5 to TRBJ1-1; no firm D call. Per germline, CDR1 MNHEY and CDR2 SVGAGI. Between the trimmed V and J ends, which lost 0 bases and 4 bases, there was a span of 6 bases. The CDR3 length is 13 residues. CDR3 sequence reads: CASSYSDTTEAFF. CDR3 DNA sequence: TGTGCCAGCAGTTACTCCGACACCACTGAAGCTTTCTTT.

This sequence joins TRBV9 and TRBJ2-1; tentative D call: TRBD1 (5 bases). The V gene lost 3 bases and the J gene lost 8 bases, with 9 bases spanning the gap. This CDR3 comprises 12 residues. Germline CDR1 reads SGDLS; CDR2 reads YYNGEE. CDR3 in amino acids: CASSAQGDEQFF. The CDR3 nucleotides are TGTGCCAGCAGCGCCCAGGGTGATGAGCAGTTCTTC.

This clone occurred once. The CDR3 protein is CASSTGSGNTIYF. DNA of the CDR3: TGTGCCAGCAGCACAGGGTCTGGAAACACCATATATTTT. The V gene is TRBV2, the J gene TRBJ1-3; a possible D gene is TRBD1 (6 bases). CDR1 is SNHLY, CDR2 FYNNEI, per germline. V was cut by 6 bases and J by 1 base, with 7 bases left in between. The CDR3 extends over 13 amino acids.

The chain joins TRBV9 to TRBJ2-7, with 7 bases aligning to TRBD1. The length of the CDR3 is 15 residues. Looked up from germline, CDR1 is SGDLS and CDR2 is YYNGEE. Unmatched junction bases numbered 9, after V lost 0 bases and J lost 6 bases. The CDR3 spells CASSVGTGVFGEQYF. The CDR3 DNA is TGTGCCAGCAGCGTAGGTACAGGGGTTTTTGGCGAGCAGTACTTC.